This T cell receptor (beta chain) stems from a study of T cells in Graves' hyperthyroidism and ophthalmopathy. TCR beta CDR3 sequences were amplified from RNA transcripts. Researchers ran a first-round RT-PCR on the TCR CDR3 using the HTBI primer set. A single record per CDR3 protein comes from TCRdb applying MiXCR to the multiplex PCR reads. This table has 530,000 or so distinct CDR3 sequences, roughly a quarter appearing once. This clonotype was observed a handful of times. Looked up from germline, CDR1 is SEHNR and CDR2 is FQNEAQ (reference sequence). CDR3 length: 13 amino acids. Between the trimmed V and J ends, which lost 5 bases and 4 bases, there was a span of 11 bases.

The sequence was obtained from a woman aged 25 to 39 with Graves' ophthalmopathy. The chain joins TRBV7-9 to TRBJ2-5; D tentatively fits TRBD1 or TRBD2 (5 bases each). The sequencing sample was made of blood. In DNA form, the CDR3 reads TGTGCCAGCAGCCCCTCGGGGCCAGAGACCCAGTACTTC. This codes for CASSPSGPETQYF.